These 3 T cell receptor beta chains came from one sample sequenced in a study of cytomegalovirus exposure and HLA in healthy donors. Use of 60 Vbeta and 13 Jbeta primers characterized the PCR. TCRdb's table, derived via immunoSEQ multiplex PCR, lists solely in-frame clones and lacks some. Here the sample spans 95,000 to 150,000 clones, roughly 70% being singletons. Sequenced sample: PBMCs. These receptors were taken from a man aged 35 to 55 in good health and CMV-seropositive.

The chain has TRBV6-4 and TRBJ1-2; TRBD1 matches 9 bases. The CDR3 covers 16 residues. CDR1 and CDR2 (germline): MRHNA, SNTAGT. The V segment lost 4 bases and the J segment 5 bases; nucleotides outside the gene matches: 11. DNA of the CDR3: TGTGCCAGCAGTGCTACTGGGACAGGGACTCGATATGGCTACACCTTC. Translating it yields CASSATGTGTRYGYTF.

A word on this clone: The sample carries other DNA sequences with the same CDR3. V is TRBV5-1 and J is TRBJ1-1; TRBD1 matches at 7 bases. In germline, CDR1 is SGHRS, CDR2 YFSETQ. V dropped 0 bases and J dropped 0; count of bases not matched to a gene: 2. CDR3 length equals 15 residues. The CDR3 region has the DNA TGCGCCAGCAGCTTGGACAGGGGAATGAACACTGAAGCTTTCTTT. Translation gives CASSLDRGMNTEAFF.

This chain links TRBV6-4 with TRBJ2-5; TRBD1 aligns across 8 bases. Germline V gene lookup returns CDR1 MRHNA and CDR2 SNTAGT. With V trimmed by 10 bases and J by 5 bases, 12 bases remained unmatched. The CDR3 runs to 14 residues. CDR3 DNA: TGTGCCACCGTCGACATGACAGGGGTGGAGACCCAGTACTTC. It translates to CATVDMTGVETQYF.